These T cell receptor beta chains were read from a single sample in a study of T cell responses to AZD1222 COVID-19 vaccine. This table comes from immunoSEQ multiplex PCR, and its TCRdb copy is limited to in-frame clones, with some not included. The sample holds approximately 90,000 clones, over 75% seen once. This sample comprised peripheral blood, obtained on day 0 of AZD1222 vaccination. All receptors come from an adult in good health. The CDR3 runs from the conserved cysteine through the conserved F or W. A D gene is named only where the DNA matches it firmly. For some rows the clone size is stated as once, few or many, or as a class when expanded; others skip it.

size	V	D	J	CDR3	DNA
NA	TRBV7-9	NA	TRBJ2-1	CASSPPEVWGPNNEQFF	TGTGCCAGCAGCCCACCGGAGGTCTGGGGGCCTAACAATGAGCAGTTCTTC
NA	TRBV7-9	TRBD1	TRBJ2-7	CASSLAGTGQGEQYF	TGTGCCAGCAGTCTAGCCGGGACAGGGCAGGGAGAGCAGTACTTC
NA	TRBV25-1	TRBD1	TRBJ2-5	CATTSPPPGQQETQYF	TGTGCCACCACCTCCCCCCCGCCGGGACAGCAAGAGACCCAGTACTTC
NA	TRBV28	TRBD1	TRBJ1-1	CASSSGQGLMNTEAFF	TGTGCCAGCAGTTCCGGACAGGGCCTCATGAACACTGAAGCTTTCTTT
NA	TRBV12-3/TRBV12-4	NA	TRBJ1-2	CASSLQGPYGYTF	TGTGCCAGCAGTTTACAAGGGCCGTATGGCTACACCTTC
NA	TRBV7-9	NA	TRBJ1-3	CASSLGAGQLDTIYF	TGTGCCAGCAGCTTGGGGGCAGGGCAGTTGGACACCATATATTTT
once	TRBV24-1	NA	TRBJ2-3	CATSDLKWRGQGTDTQYF	TGTGCCACCAGTGATTTGAAGTGGCGGGGGCAGGGGACAGATACGCAGTATTTT
NA	TRBV20-1	TRBD2	TRBJ2-7	CSASGPSGTLYEQYF	TGCAGTGCTAGTGGTCCTAGCGGGACGCTTTACGAGCAGTACTTC
NA	TRBV7-9	TRBD1	TRBJ1-1	CASSSIDRGSEAFF	TGTGCCAGCAGCTCGATAGACAGGGGGTCCGAAGCTTTCTTT
once	TRBV5-1	NA	TRBJ1-1	CASSSTMNTEAFF	TGCGCCAGCAGCTCCACCATGAACACTGAAGCTTTCTTT
NA	TRBV5-4	TRBD1	TRBJ2-7	CASSSKIQGAFHEQYF	TGTGCCAGCAGCTCGAAGATACAGGGGGCTTTCCACGAGCAGTACTTC
NA	TRBV6-5	TRBD1	TRBJ1-2	CASSYLTQGAEGYTF	TGTGCCAGCAGTTACTTAACACAGGGGGCTGAAGGCTACACCTTC
NA	TRBV6-5	TRBD1	TRBJ1-1	CASRYTGGIGEAFF	TGTGCCAGCAGGTACACAGGGGGGATAGGTGAAGCTTTCTTT
NA	TRBV2	NA	TRBJ1-1	CASREPRRGNTEAFF	TGTGCCAGCAGGGAACCCCGGAGGGGAAACACTGAAGCTTTCTTT
NA	TRBV3-1/TRBV3-2	NA	TRBJ1-3	CASSPLTGNSGNTIYF	TGTGCCAGCAGCCCCCTGACTGGGAACTCTGGAAACACCATATATTTT
NA	TRBV7-2	NA	TRBJ2-1	CASTAYIRNEQFF	TGTGCCAGCACCGCTTATATCCGGAATGAGCAGTTCTTC
NA	TRBV7-8	NA	TRBJ1-3	CASSPAGTALGNTIYF	TGTGCCAGCAGCCCCGCTGGTACAGCCCTTGGAAACACCATATATTTT
few	TRBV5-1	TRBD2	TRBJ2-7	CASRLAGGISYEQYF	TGCGCCAGCAGACTAGCGGGAGGGATATCCTACGAGCAGTACTTC
NA	TRBV5-1	NA	TRBJ2-7	CASKLDVAYEQYF	TGCGCCAGCAAGCTTGACGTTGCCTACGAGCAGTACTTC
NA	TRBV7-3	NA	TRBJ2-5	CASSLFKANQETQYF	TGTGCCAGCAGCTTATTCAAGGCTAACCAAGAGACCCAGTACTTC
NA	TRBV7-9	TRBD1	TRBJ1-5	CASSKGQGKNQPQHF	TGTGCCAGCAGCAAAGGACAGGGGAAGAATCAGCCCCAGCATTTT
NA	TRBV12-5	NA	TRBJ1-3	CASGLVEGRGTIYF	TGTGCTAGTGGTTTGGTTGAAGGCCGGGGCACCATATATTTT
NA	TRBV28	NA	TRBJ2-6	CASSRDNSGANVLTF	TGTGCCAGCAGCAGAGACAACTCTGGGGCCAACGTCCTGACTTTC
NA	TRBV12-5	TRBD2	TRBJ2-7	CASGSGTNSEQYF	TGTGCTAGTGGATCCGGGACTAACTCCGAGCAGTACTTC
NA	TRBV10-2	TRBD2	TRBJ2-2	CASSETSGSLGELFF	TGCGCCAGCAGTGAGACTAGCGGGAGTCTCGGGGAGCTGTTTTTT
once	TRBV11-2	TRBD1	TRBJ1-2	CASSLEGALGYTF	TGTGCCAGCAGCCTGGAGGGGGCCCTTGGCTACACCTTC
NA	TRBV2	NA	TRBJ1-3	CATTTGNTIYF	TGTGCCACAACGACAGGAAACACCATATATTTT
NA	TRBV28	TRBD1	TRBJ2-7	CASRSPGTGAYEQYF	TGTGCCAGCAGATCGCCGGGGACAGGAGCCTACGAGCAGTACTTC
NA	TRBV3-1/TRBV3-2	NA	TRBJ2-7	CASSQAAEQYF	TGTGCCAGCAGCCAAGCTGCCGAGCAGTACTTC
NA	TRBV14	NA	TRBJ2-1	CASSQEGGDNEQFF	TGTGCCAGCAGCCAAGAGGGGGGCGATAATGAGCAGTTCTTC
NA	TRBV27	NA	TRBJ1-5	CASSLLGPAYQPQHF	TGTGCCAGCAGTTTATTAGGTCCCGCATATCAGCCCCAGCATTTT
NA	TRBV2	NA	TRBJ2-6	CASSESHTPGANVLTF	TGTGCCAGCAGTGAAAGTCACACCCCTGGGGCCAACGTCCTGACTTTC
NA	TRBV9	TRBD1	TRBJ1-2	CASSVTGQGDGYTF	TGTGCCAGCAGCGTAACGGGACAGGGGGATGGCTACACCTTC
NA	TRBV2	NA	TRBJ1-5	CASSDVPDQPQHF	TGTGCCAGCAGTGATGTTCCGGATCAGCCCCAGCATTTT
NA	TRBV7-2	NA	TRBJ1-5	CASRPYSNQPQHF	TGTGCCAGCAGACCCTATAGCAATCAGCCCCAGCATTTT
once	TRBV10-3	NA	TRBJ2-1	CAIRSDASSYNEQFF	TGTGCCATCAGATCGGACGCGAGCTCCTACAATGAGCAGTTCTTC
NA	TRBV7-2	TRBD1	TRBJ1-1	CASSSGQVIYKAEAFF	TGTGCCAGCAGCTCGGGACAGGTGATCTACAAGGCTGAAGCTTTCTTT
NA	TRBV19	NA	TRBJ1-5	CASSVPWDQPQHF	TGTGCCAGTAGTGTACCGTGGGATCAGCCCCAGCATTTT
NA	TRBV24-1	TRBD2	TRBJ2-2	CATSDALSGRTGELFF	TGTGCCACCAGTGATGCGCTTAGCGGGAGGACCGGGGAGCTGTTTTTT
once	TRBV18	NA	TRBJ1-3	CASSPPNPRTAGNTIYF	TGTGCCAGCTCACCACCGAATCCTCGGACGGCCGGAAACACCATATATTTT
NA	TRBV20-1	NA	TRBJ2-5	CSAKETQYF	TGCAGTGCAAAAGAGACCCAGTACTTC
NA	TRBV5-8	NA	TRBJ1-4	CASSLEGQTNEKLFF	TGTGCCAGCAGCTTGGAAGGACAGACTAATGAAAAACTGTTTTTT
NA	TRBV10-3	TRBD2	TRBJ2-2	CAISDSGANTGELFF	TGTGCCATCAGTGATAGCGGGGCGAACACCGGGGAGCTGTTTTTT
NA	TRBV19	TRBD2	TRBJ2-1	CASTPATSGRRNEQFF	TGTGCCAGTACCCCCGCAACTAGCGGGAGGCGGAATGAGCAGTTCTTC
NA	TRBV6-1	TRBD2	TRBJ2-1	CASSVIAGGPYNEQFF	TGTGCCAGCAGTGTAATAGCGGGAGGGCCATACAATGAGCAGTTCTTC
NA	TRBV25-1	TRBD2	TRBJ2-1	CASSFSTGTSGGEQFF	TGTGCCAGCAGTTTTAGCACCGGGACTAGCGGGGGTGAGCAGTTCTTC